Following are 21 T cell receptor beta chains from one sample sequenced in a study of cytomegalovirus exposure and HLA in healthy donors. PCR was performed using 60 Vbeta and 13 Jbeta primers. The method was immunoSEQ multiplex PCR; TCRdb's version includes in-frame clones alone and lacks a portion of them. The sample gives 77,000 or so clones, less than 80% of which show up once; roughly 7.2% is in the top ten. Material: PBMCs. These receptors came from a middle-aged woman in good health and CMV-seronegative.

This chain connects TRBV6-5 to TRBJ2-7; D not resolved. V lost 0 bases and J 3 bases, leaving 6 bases between the germline ends. The CDR3 spans 13 residues. CDR1 MNHEY and CDR2 SVGAGI come from the germline V gene. The CDR3 spells CASSYSRVYEQYF. DNA of the CDR3: TGTGCCAGCAGTTACTCCCGAGTCTACGAGCAGTACTTC.

The rearrangement uses TRBV6-5 and TRBJ2-7; no clear D gene. Looked up from germline, CDR1 is MNHEY and CDR2 is SVGAGI. The CDR3 contains 14 residues. CDR3 loop: CARVVVGPFYEQYF. CDR3 sequence (DNA): TGTGCGCGAGTAGTAGTGGGCCCTTTCTACGAGCAGTACTTC.

The V gene is TRBV27, the J gene TRBJ2-2; D is possibly TRBD1 (5 bases). Trimming shortened V by 6 bases and J by 5 bases, and 13 bases separated the two germline ends. The CDR3 length is 14 residues. CDR1 and CDR2 from the germline V gene are MNHEY and SMNVEV (reference sequence). The DNA for the CDR3 is TGTGCCAGCAGATATCAAAGGGGTACCGGGGAGCTGTTTTTT. Amino acid sequence: CASRYQRGTGELFF.

In this sample, this clone turned up once. The CDR3 DNA sequence: TGTGCCAGCAGCTCACTAGCGGGGGGCGGGGAGACCCAGTACTTC. Its translation: CASSSLAGGGETQYF. V and J are TRBV5-6 and TRBJ2-5; 12 nucleotides align to TRBD2. CDR1 SGHDT and CDR2 YYEEEE come from the germline V gene. There are 15 residues in the CDR3. V lost 3 bases and J lost 5; bases outside the gene matches: 5.

This chain joins TRBV5-1 and TRBJ1-1; weak D call: TRBD1 (6 bases). Germline CDR1 is SGHRS and CDR2 is YFSETQ. The CDR3 extends over 17 amino acids. V was pared by 0 bases and J by 5 bases, with 20 bases between. CDR3 protein: CASSLGEVRTRGTEAFF. CDR3 bases: TGCGCCAGCAGCTTGGGCGAGGTCCGGACAAGGGGGACTGAAGCTTTCTTT.

The rearrangement links TRBV2 to TRBJ2-7; 10 bases agree with TRBD2. CDR1 is SNHLY and CDR2 is FYNNEI in the germline V gene. The CDR3 spans 17 residues. Trimming cost V 6 bases and J 0 bases; bases outside gene matches: 11. CDR3 region: CASRNGRTSGISYEQYF. In nucleotides, the CDR3 is TGTGCCAGCAGAAATGGCCGGACTAGCGGAATCTCCTACGAGCAGTACTTC.

This chain uses TRBV28 with TRBJ2-7; no reliable D call. The V and J ends lost 3 bases and 2 bases respectively, with 8 bases between them. This CDR3 contains 13 residues. Germline CDR1 MDHEN, CDR2 SYDVKM. The CDR3 DNA reads TGTGCCAGCAGTTTGCAGTTCCCCTACGAGCAGTACTTC. It is translated as CASSLQFPYEQYF.

CDR3 residues: CASSLGPIGEAFF. CDR3 DNA sequence: TGTGCCAGCAGCCTAGGCCCCATCGGGGAAGCTTTCTTT. The chain couples TRBV5-6 to TRBJ1-1; D is uncertain. The CDR3 is 13 amino acids. Trimming left V 4 bases short and J 8 bases short, with 15 bases between. In germline, CDR1 is SGHDT, CDR2 YYEEEE.

V usage is TRBV6-1 and J usage is TRBJ1-2, with 8 bases lining up with TRBD1. Per the germline V gene, CDR1 is MNHNS and CDR2 is SASEGT. J gave up 3 bases and V 1 base, and 1 base lay outside the gene matches. The CDR3 is 14 amino acids. The CDR3 loop is CASSEGDRYYGYTF. CDR3 DNA: TGTGCCAGCAGTGAAGGGGACAGGTACTATGGCTACACCTTC.

The chain combines TRBV9 with TRBJ1-4, with D hard to call. This CDR3 is built from 14 residues. Trimming removed 0 bases at V and 4 bases at J, with 7 bases between. Germline V gene data show CDR1 as SGDLS and CDR2 as YYNGEE. The CDR3 loop is CASSVAGLNEKLFF. CDR3 sequence (DNA): TGTGCCAGCAGCGTAGCCGGACTTAATGAAAAACTGTTTTTT.

The chain couples TRBV30 to TRBJ2-1, with D maybe TRBD1 (6 bases). Germline CDR1 GTSNPN, CDR2 SVGIG (reference sequence). This CDR3 spans 14 amino acids. With 8 bases removed from V and 7 bases from J, the gap between germline ends came to 21 bases. Written as DNA, the CDR3 is TGTGCCAGCACGGGACATGAGATTCTTAATGAGCAGTTCTTC. Residues: CASTGHEILNEQFF. Using reference TRBV30 and TRBJ2-1 for the parts outside the CDR3, the full variable domain is SQTIHQWPATLVQPVGSPLSLECTVEGTSNPNLYWYRQAAGRGLQLLFYSVGIGQISSEVPQNLSASRPQDRQFILSSKKLLLSDSGFYLCASTGHEILNEQFFGPGTRLTVL.

The gene calls are TRBV4-3 and TRBJ2-2; a possible D gene is TRBD2 (6 bases). The V gene lost 5 bases and the J gene lost 4 bases, with 14 bases spanning the gap. This CDR3 region has 15 residues. The germline CDR1 and CDR2 sequences are LGHNA and YSLEER. CDR3 coding DNA: TGCGCCAGCAGCAGCCGGGACTCCTTCACCGGGGAGCTGTTTTTT. It yields the protein CASSSRDSFTGELFF.

The V call is TRBV4-3, the J call TRBJ2-5; the match to TRBD1 covers 7 bases. CDR3 length equals 17 residues. Losses at the gene ends were 2 bases for V and 1 base for J; bases not matched to a gene: 10. The V gene's germline CDR1 is LGHNA and CDR2 YSLEER. The CDR3 spells CASSQYRAGTAQETQYF. CDR3 DNA sequence: TGCGCCAGCAGCCAATACCGGGCCGGGACAGCCCAAGAGACCCAGTACTTC.

The chain combines TRBV5-1 with TRBJ2-3, with 8 positions matching TRBD2. The germline gives CDR1 SGHRS, CDR2 YFSETQ. This CDR3 contains 16 residues. With 0 bases clipped from V and 4 bases from J, the junction kept 7 bases outside the gene matches. Here the CDR3 DNA reads TGCGCCAGCAGCTTGGGTGTTAGCGGGGTGTCAGATACGCAGTATTTT. Translation gives CASSLGVSGVSDTQYF.

The genes are TRBV4-1 and TRBJ2-2; 10 bases map to TRBD1. Germline trimming cut 3 bases from V and 2 bases from J; bases unmatched to any gene: 3. The CDR3 totals 16 residues. Germline-derived CDR1 and CDR2 are MGHRA and YSYEKL. The chain's CDR3 is CASSHRTGGNTGELFF. Here the CDR3 DNA reads TGCGCCAGCAGCCACCGGACAGGGGGAAACACCGGGGAGCTGTTTTTT.

This clone was found a few times. The CDR3 DNA sequence: TGTGCCAGCAGTCCTTCCCAGGGGCTGGTAGCTTTCTTT. Protein product: CASSPSQGLVAFF. J is TRBJ1-1 and V is TRBV6-5, with D tentatively TRBD1 (6 bases). V was clipped by 5 bases and J by 10 bases, with 17 bases between them. This CDR3 has 13 residues. Per the germline V gene, CDR1 is MNHEY and CDR2 is SVGAGI.

The J gene is TRBJ2-3, the V gene TRBV6-4, with 9 bases matching TRBD1. This CDR3 has 15 residues. V shed 5 bases and J 4 bases; nucleotides not matched to a gene: 7. Per the germline V gene, CDR1 is MRHNA and CDR2 is SNTAGT. The CDR3: CASSPGQGFADTQYF. CDR3 coding DNA: TGTGCCAGCAGTCCGGGACAGGGATTCGCAGATACGCAGTATTTT.

This clone has just a few counts. The chain links TRBV5-5 to TRBJ1-5; 7 bases fit TRBD1. Losses at the gene ends were 4 bases for V and 7 bases for J; bases not matched to a gene: 17. The CDR3 extends over 17 amino acids. In germline, CDR1 is SGHKS, CDR2 YYEKEE (reference sequence). CDR3 nucleotide sequence: TGTGCCAGCAGCCTGGCGGACAGGCGACGCACCGTCCAGCCCCAGCATTTT. Translating gives CASSLADRRRTVQPQHF. The variable domain in full, with the rest retrieved from reference TRBV5-5 and TRBJ1-5, is DAGVTQSPTHLIKTRGQQVTLRCSPISGHKSVSWYQQVLGQGPQFIFQYYEKEERGRGNFPDRFSARQFPNYSSELNVNALLLGDSALYLCASSLADRRRTVQPQHFGDGTRLSIL.

The rearrangement links TRBV6-6 to TRBJ1-6; D is perhaps TRBD1 (6 bases). CDR1 and CDR2 (germline): MNHNY, SVGAGI (reference sequence). The length of the CDR3 is 15 residues. Trimming took 4 bases from V and 5 from J, leaving 12 bases between them. CDR3 protein: CASSFLGQNNSPLHF. The DNA of the CDR3 is TGTGCCAGCAGTTTCCTGGGACAAAATAATTCACCCCTCCACTTT.

Only a few counts were recorded for this clone. This chain connects TRBV30 to TRBJ1-1, with D unclear. Germline V CDR1 and CDR2: GTSNPN, SVGIG (reference sequence). The CDR3 extends over 13 amino acids. With 0 bases removed from V and 1 base from J, the gap between germline ends came to 6 bases. The CDR3 loop reads CAWSVLANTEAFF. CDR3 coding DNA: TGTGCCTGGAGTGTATTGGCGAACACTGAAGCTTTCTTT. The complete variable domain, with remaining parts taken from reference TRBV30 and TRBJ1-1, reads SQTIHQWPATLVQPVGSPLSLECTVEGTSNPNLYWYRQAAGRGLQLLFYSVGIGQISSEVPQNLSASRPQDRQFILSSKKLLLSDSGFYLCAWSVLANTEAFFGQGTRLTVV.

J is TRBJ1-2 and V is TRBV18; TRBD1 matches 10 bases. Germline V gives CDR1 KGHSH, CDR2 LQKENI. V lost 3 bases and J lost 5; bases outside the gene matches: 6. The CDR3 runs to 15 residues. The CDR3 nucleotides are TGTGCCAGCTCACCTAACCCGGGACAGGGGTATGGCTACACCTTC. The encoded protein is CASSPNPGQGYGYTF.